This T cell receptor (beta chain) comes out of a study of cytomegalovirus exposure and HLA in healthy donors. Study-wide background: Most donors, 80% to 90% of 398 genotyped, fell in the Caucasian-associated ancestry cluster.

The CDR3 runs 15 residues. Germline CDR1 is SGHRS and CDR2 is YFSETQ. Unmatched junction bases numbered 6, after V lost 4 bases and J lost 3 bases. The PCR was carried out with 60 Vbeta primers and 13 Jbeta primers. Generated by immunoSEQ multiplex PCR, the TCRdb table keeps only in-frame clones and is missing some. This sample's table reports some 53,000 clones. Study findings and constraints: A highly shared variant cluster was judged a likely technical artifact. Prediction of most subjects' HLA-A and HLA-B alleles by TCR beta sequences was reportedly accurate. TCR beta chain V- and J-gene trimming was linked, in a later analysis, to a missense variant in DCLRE1C.

As to this clone: Its antigen is unidentified.

This TCR was recovered from a woman aged 60-75 years in good health and CMV-seropositive. J is TRBJ2-2 and V is TRBV5-1; 7 bases are shared with TRBD2. Material for sequencing was PBMCs. CDR3 sequence reads: CASSAAGRDTGELFF. The CDR3 nucleotides are TGCGCCAGCAGCGCCGCAGGGAGGGACACCGGGGAGCTGTTTTTT.